This T cell receptor (beta chain) was retrieved from a study of Ad26.COV2.S vaccination and SARS-CoV-2 variants. Turning to the study itself: Dosing was one shot or two shots 56 days apart. Study observations and caveats: Comparability of non-spike TCR breadth was observed across vaccine and placebo recipients.

Generated by immunoSEQ multiplex PCR, the TCRdb table keeps only in-frame clones and is missing some. The sample contains around 250,000 clones, roughly 85% of which appear only once. As to treatment: 15 to 20 received Ad26.COV2.S at low or high dose, single or two shots; about 5 received placebo; per-sample allocation not given. Repertoires come from day 63 after the first vaccine or placebo injection. Adults aged 18-55 years in Boston included the donor. The CDR3 length is 13 residues. Looked up from germline, CDR1 is SEHNR and CDR2 is FQNEAQ (reference sequence). V shed 6 bases, J shed 5 bases, and the junction held 3 bases outside the gene matches. A remark on this clone: Its antigen is unknown.

The chain links TRBV7-9 to TRBJ2-7; 11 nucleotides align to TRBD1. The sequences come from peripheral blood, collected in a trial of Ad26.COV2.S vaccine versus placebo. The TCR sequence derives from a person between 18 and 60 years old who received the Ad26.COV2.S COVID-19 vaccine or a placebo. CDR3 residues: CASRRTGGDEQYF. In DNA, the CDR3 is TGTGCCAGCAGACGGACAGGGGGCGACGAGCAGTACTTC.